This T cell receptor beta chain appears in the sequencing data of a study of sequential checkpoint blockade in melanoma. Study summary: Randomization was 1:1 between first-line nivolumab→ipilimumab and ipilimumab→nivolumab.

Repertoires were generated with immunoSEQ multiplex PCR, while TCRdb's copy carries only in-frame clones and drops some. The table records over 25,000 clones, around 77% of them present only once. Treatment here: randomized to nivolumab then ipilimumab (arm A) or the reverse (arm B). DNA-damaging chemotherapy had not been given to any patient beforehand. Live CD3+CD8+ CD19− CD56− cells were sorted from PBMCs. The CDR3 totals 13 residues. In germline, CDR1 is KGHSY, CDR2 FQNENV. Trimming took 4 bases from V and 5 from J, leaving 12 bases between them. The receptor was isolated from a human donor with melanoma. The V call is TRBV16, the J call TRBJ2-7; no definite D call. Sequenced material: CD8+ T cells sorted from blood (inferred from file names), taken from a patient given nivolumab and ipilimumab in sequence. The CDR3 DNA follows: TGTGCCAGCAGCCCCAATCCGAGGCACGAGCAGTACTTC. Its protein is CASSPNPRHEQYF.